This T cell receptor (beta chain) was captured by sequencing in a study of T cell changes during pregnancy in multiple sclerosis. The assay was immunoSEQ multiplex PCR, and TCRdb's table has in-frame clones only and misses some. The sample contains tens of thousands of clones, roughly 90% of which appear only once. V lost 5 bases and J 4 bases, leaving 11 bases between the germline ends. Germline V lookup: CDR1 SGHNT, CDR2 YENEEA. CDR3 size: 14 residues. The chain joins TRBV11-3 to TRBJ2-2, with D possibly being TRBD2 (6 bases). The sample was peripheral blood, taken before pregnancy. The sequence was obtained from a female donor with multiple sclerosis, enrolled in a pregnancy study. The CDR3 DNA reads TGTGCCAGCAGCCCCGAAGCGGGCACCGGGGAGCTGTTTTTT. Protein: CASSPEAGTGELFF.